This T cell receptor (beta chain) was observed in a study of cytomegalovirus exposure and HLA in healthy donors. Study in general: The same platform was used for the 120 validation repertoires and the approximately 670 first-cohort repertoires, a later analysis reported. The study, taken as a whole, reports: Specific recognition of CMV antigens was confirmed in vitro for a few chains (all CMV-associated).

The CDR3 has 18 amino acids. The trim removed 4 bases at V and 6 bases at J, leaving 17 bases unmatched. Looked up from germline, CDR1 is SGHRS and CDR2 is YFSETQ. Donors came from a validation cohort of 90 to 150 subjects, distinct from the first 666-subject cohort. Clones were read by immunoSEQ multiplex PCR, and TCRdb kept only the in-frame ones, dropping some. In the table there are around 160,000 clones, about 88% of which are singletons. Comments on this clone: No antigen is known for it.

The sequence derives from a man aged 18-30 years in good health and CMV-seronegative. Sequencing was performed on PBMCs. The chain recombines TRBV5-1 with TRBJ1-4; 8 bases agree with TRBD1. The CDR3, as DNA: TGCGCCAGCAGCCCGACTCTCCGACAGGGGAAGATTGATGAAAAACTGTTTTTT. Protein product: CASSPTLRQGKIDEKLFF. The whole variable domain, filled in from reference TRBV5-1 and TRBJ1-4, reads KAGVTQTPRYLIKTRGQQVTLSCSPISGHRSVSWYQQTPGQGLQFLFEYFSETQRNKGNFPGRFSGRQFSNSRSEMNVSTLELGDSALYLCASSPTLRQGKIDEKLFFGSGTQLSVL.